This TCR beta chain was captured by sequencing in a study of cytomegalovirus exposure and HLA in healthy donors. The primer mix had 60 Vbeta and 13 Jbeta primers. Assay used: immunoSEQ multiplex PCR; TCRdb lists only in-frame clones, some missing. Here the sample spans 200,000 or so clones, less than 85% being singletons. V gave up 1 base and J gave up 2 bases; unmatched junction bases: 5. This CDR3 region has 16 residues. CDR1 and CDR2 from the germline V gene are LNHDA and SQIVND (reference sequence). Specimen: PBMCs. This chain uses TRBV19 with TRBJ1-5; 7 bases are a match to TRBD1. This sequence originates from a girl aged 2 to 10 in good health and CMV-seronegative. In nucleotides, the CDR3 is TGTGCCAGTAGTATAGTCGGGACAGTCGGCAATCAGCCCCAGCATTTT. Translation: CASSIVGTVGNQPQHF.